These T cell receptor beta chains were read from a single sample in a study of blood T cell repertoires in COVID-19. Here immunoSEQ multiplex PCR was the method, and the copy in TCRdb shows in-frame clones only, minus some. Of roughly 230,000 clones detected, approximately 89% appear once; the ten largest clones hold roughly 4%. The specimen sequenced was PBMCs or T cells enriched from blood (not recorded which). The receptors here all came from a woman aged 25 to 45 with acute COVID-19. Both conserved end residues are part of each CDR3. Each record gives: D gene, V gene, clone size, J gene, CDR3 protein, CDR3 DNA. D genes are given only for firm matches. Clone size appears in some rows only: once, few, many, or a class for an expanded clone.

D: TRBD1
V: TRBV11-2
size: .
J: TRBJ2-7
CDR3: CASSTKQGAQAYEQYF
DNA: TGTGCCAGCAGCACGAAGCAGGGGGCCCAAGCCTACGAGCAGTACTTC

D: TRBD1
V: TRBV6-5
size: .
J: TRBJ1-1
CDR3: CASNGQGPLSTEAFF
DNA: TGTGCCAGCAACGGACAGGGACCCCTATCTACTGAAGCTTTCTTT

D: TRBD1
V: TRBV30
size: .
J: TRBJ2-7
CDR3: CAWRQGSSYEQYF
DNA: TGTGCCTGGAGACAGGGGTCCTCCTACGAGCAGTACTTC

D: .
V: TRBV30
size: .
J: TRBJ1-1
CDR3: CAWSVREDTEAFF
DNA: TGTGCCTGGAGTGTACGAGAGGACACTGAAGCTTTCTTT

D: TRBD1
V: TRBV4-1
size: .
J: TRBJ1-6
CDR3: CASSQGGGQGGSPLHF
DNA: TGCGCCAGCAGCCAAGGAGGTGGACAGGGCGGTTCACCCCTCCACTTT

D: TRBD1
V: TRBV18
size: .
J: TRBJ1-1
CDR3: CASSPTSTGMNTEAFF
DNA: TGTGCCAGCTCACCCACCTCGACAGGGATGAACACTGAAGCTTTCTTT

D: .
V: TRBV19
size: .
J: TRBJ1-5
CDR3: CASKGPGGLRSNQPQHF
DNA: TGTGCCAGTAAAGGCCCAGGAGGGTTGCGGAGCAATCAGCCCCAGCATTTT

D: .
V: TRBV11-2
size: once
J: TRBJ2-7
CDR3: CASSLGDGYEQYF
DNA: TGTGCCAGCAGCTTGGGAGACGGCTACGAGCAGTACTTC

D: .
V: TRBV2
size: .
J: TRBJ2-6
CDR3: CASSSGSGANVLTF
DNA: TGTGCCAGCAGCTCAGGGTCTGGGGCCAACGTCCTGACTTTC

D: .
V: TRBV30
size: .
J: TRBJ1-5
CDR3: CAWRGRWDQPQHF
DNA: TGTGCCTGGAGGGGGAGGTGGGATCAGCCCCAGCATTTT

D: .
V: TRBV9
size: .
J: TRBJ1-2
CDR3: CASSATEPVDYGYTF
DNA: TGTGCCAGCAGCGCCACTGAGCCGGTAGACTATGGCTACACCTTC

D: TRBD1
V: TRBV5-1
size: .
J: TRBJ1-4
CDR3: CASSSGAGQGREKLFF
DNA: TGCGCCAGCAGCTCTGGGGCGGGACAGGGACGTGAAAAACTGTTTTTT

D: .
V: TRBV2
size: .
J: TRBJ2-7
CDR3: CASSVTGSSYEQYF
DNA: TGTGCCAGCAGCGTTACCGGGTCCTCCTACGAGCAGTACTTC

D: TRBD1
V: TRBV2
size: .
J: TRBJ1-2
CDR3: CASSWDSYGYTF
DNA: TGTGCCAGCAGCTGGGACAGCTATGGCTACACCTTC

D: .
V: TRBV18
size: once
J: TRBJ1-1
CDR3: CASSPADSNTEAFF
DNA: TGTGCCAGCTCACCCGCTGACAGCAACACTGAAGCTTTCTTT

D: .
V: TRBV12-5
size: .
J: TRBJ1-1
CDR3: CASGPGAGVTEAFF
DNA: TGTGCTAGTGGTCCCGGCGCAGGGGTCACTGAAGCTTTCTTT

D: .
V: TRBV5-1
size: .
J: TRBJ1-2
CDR3: CASRAEFQNYGYTF
DNA: TGCGCCAGCAGGGCAGAATTTCAGAACTATGGCTACACCTTC

D: TRBD1
V: TRBV14
size: .
J: TRBJ1-2
CDR3: CASSQATQGAGGYTF
DNA: TGTGCCAGCAGCCAAGCGACCCAGGGGGCAGGGGGCTACACCTTC

D: .
V: TRBV19
size: .
J: TRBJ1-1
CDR3: CASSIIPGPTEAFF
DNA: TGTGCCAGTAGTATAATTCCAGGTCCCACTGAAGCTTTCTTT

D: TRBD2
V: TRBV27
size: once
J: TRBJ2-4
CDR3: CASRGGASVIQYF
DNA: TGTGCCAGCCGGGGGGGGGCCAGCGTCATTCAGTACTTC

D: TRBD1
V: TRBV28
size: .
J: TRBJ1-6
CDR3: CASRRQGIISPLHF
DNA: TGTGCCAGCAGACGACAGGGGATCATTTCACCCCTCCACTTT

D: .
V: TRBV5-1
size: few
J: TRBJ1-2
CDR3: CASSERVEGHGYTF
DNA: TGCGCCAGCAGCGAGAGGGTGGAAGGCCATGGCTACACCTTC

D: .
V: TRBV30
size: .
J: TRBJ1-5
CDR3: CAWSVHSNQPQHF
DNA: TGTGCCTGGAGCGTACATAGCAATCAGCCCCAGCATTTT

D: TRBD1
V: TRBV5-1
size: .
J: TRBJ2-1
CDR3: CASSSDRGGDEQFF
DNA: TGCGCCAGCAGCTCGGACAGGGGAGGGGATGAGCAGTTCTTC

D: .
V: TRBV19
size: .
J: TRBJ1-5
CDR3: CASSIVGNQPQHF
DNA: TGTGCCAGTAGTATAGTCGGCAATCAGCCCCAGCATTTT

D: .
V: TRBV18
size: .
J: TRBJ1-2
CDR3: CASSPRGSDNYGYTF
DNA: TGTGCCAGCTCACCAAGGGGGTCCGATAACTATGGCTACACCTTC

D: .
V: TRBV6-2/TRBV6-3
size: .
J: TRBJ2-7
CDR3: CASSTLLQVLYEQYF
DNA: TGTGCCAGCAGTACTCTCCTCCAGGTCCTCTACGAGCAGTACTTC

D: .
V: TRBV5-1
size: .
J: TRBJ1-4
CDR3: CASSSTKEGEKLFF
DNA: TGCGCCAGCAGCTCGACCAAGGAGGGTGAAAAACTGTTTTTT

D: .
V: TRBV6-5
size: .
J: TRBJ1-5
CDR3: CASSPDRNQPQHF
DNA: TGTGCCAGCAGTCCCGACAGAAATCAGCCCCAGCATTTT

D: .
V: TRBV4-1
size: .
J: TRBJ1-3
CDR3: CASSREGVGNPSGNTIYF
DNA: TGCGCCAGCAGCCGAGAGGGAGTGGGGAACCCCTCTGGAAACACCATATATTTT

D: .
V: TRBV4-1
size: .
J: TRBJ1-1
CDR3: CASSHVRDPAGGNTEAFF
DNA: TGCGCCAGCAGCCACGTCCGGGATCCGGCGGGGGGGAACACTGAAGCTTTCTTT

D: TRBD2
V: TRBV23-1
size: .
J: TRBJ2-1
CDR3: CASRITLSGGAENEQFF
DNA: TGCGCCAGCAGGATAACCCTTAGCGGGGGGGCAGAAAATGAGCAGTTCTTC

D: TRBD2
V: TRBV7-9
size: .
J: TRBJ2-1
CDR3: CASSHSTSGGAYEQFF
DNA: TGTGCCAGCAGCCACTCGACTAGCGGGGGGGCCTATGAGCAGTTCTTC

D: TRBD1
V: TRBV5-5
size: .
J: TRBJ2-7
CDR3: CASSPRDSPYEQYF
DNA: TGTGCCAGCAGCCCCCGGGACAGCCCCTACGAGCAGTACTTC

D: .
V: TRBV12-3/TRBV12-4
size: .
J: TRBJ1-1
CDR3: CASTRSTEAFF
DNA: TGTGCCAGCACGAGGAGCACTGAAGCTTTCTTT

D: TRBD1
V: TRBV10-3
size: .
J: TRBJ2-5
CDR3: CAISESTGTETQYF
DNA: TGTGCCATCAGTGAATCGACAGGGACGGAGACCCAGTACTTC

D: .
V: TRBV6-4
size: .
J: TRBJ1-1
CDR3: CASRSKRGGRGTEAFF
DNA: TGTGCCAGCAGAAGCAAGCGGGGAGGACGAGGGACTGAAGCTTTCTTT

D: .
V: TRBV30
size: .
J: TRBJ2-3
CDR3: CAWSVRGRTADTQYF
DNA: TGTGCCTGGAGTGTCAGGGGCCGTACAGCAGATACGCAGTATTTT

D: TRBD2
V: TRBV7-9
size: .
J: TRBJ2-7
CDR3: CASSQGLAGVLSYEQYF
DNA: TGTGCCAGCAGCCAGGGACTAGCGGGTGTACTTTCCTACGAGCAGTACTTC

D: TRBD2
V: TRBV7-3
size: .
J: TRBJ2-2
CDR3: CASSLLSGGTGELFF
DNA: TGTGCCAGCAGCTTATTGTCGGGGGGAACCGGGGAGCTGTTTTTT

D: TRBD2
V: TRBV15
size: .
J: TRBJ2-3
CDR3: CATSDLAGGLPDTQYF
DNA: TGTGCCACCAGCGACCTAGCGGGGGGGCTCCCAGATACGCAGTATTTT

D: TRBD2
V: TRBV9
size: .
J: TRBJ2-5
CDR3: CASSVVGRGGRETQYF
DNA: TGTGCCAGCAGCGTAGTTGGACGGGGGGGCCGAGAGACCCAGTACTTC

D: .
V: TRBV4-1
size: .
J: TRBJ2-7
CDR3: CASSQQGGSYEQYF
DNA: TGCGCCAGCAGCCAACAGGGGGGCTCCTACGAGCAGTACTTC